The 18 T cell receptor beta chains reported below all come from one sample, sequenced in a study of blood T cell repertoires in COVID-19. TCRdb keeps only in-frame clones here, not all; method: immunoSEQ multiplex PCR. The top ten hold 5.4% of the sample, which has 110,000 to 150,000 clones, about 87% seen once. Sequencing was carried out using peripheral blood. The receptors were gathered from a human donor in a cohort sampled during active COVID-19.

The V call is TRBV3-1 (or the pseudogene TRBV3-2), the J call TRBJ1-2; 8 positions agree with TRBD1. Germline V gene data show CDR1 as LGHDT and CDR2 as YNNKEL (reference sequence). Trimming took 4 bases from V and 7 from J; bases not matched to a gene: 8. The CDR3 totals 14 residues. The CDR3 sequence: CASSLQGVGSGYTF. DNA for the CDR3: TGTGCCAGCAGCCTACAGGGGGTCGGGAGTGGCTACACCTTC.

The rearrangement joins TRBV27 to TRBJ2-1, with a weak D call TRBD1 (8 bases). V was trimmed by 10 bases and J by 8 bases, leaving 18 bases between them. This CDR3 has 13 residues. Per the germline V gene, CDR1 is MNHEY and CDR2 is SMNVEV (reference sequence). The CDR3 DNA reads TGTGCCACCCACAGGGGGGGCTTCTATGAGCAGTTCTTC. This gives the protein CATHRGGFYEQFF.

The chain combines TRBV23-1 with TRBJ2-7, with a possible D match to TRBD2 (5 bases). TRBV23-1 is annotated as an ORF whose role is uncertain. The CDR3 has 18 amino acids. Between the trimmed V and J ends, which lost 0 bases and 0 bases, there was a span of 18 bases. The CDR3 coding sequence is TGCGCCAGCAGTCAATCGATCGGGCTAGCCCGGTTCTCCTACGAGCAGTACTTC. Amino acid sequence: CASSQSIGLARFSYEQYF.

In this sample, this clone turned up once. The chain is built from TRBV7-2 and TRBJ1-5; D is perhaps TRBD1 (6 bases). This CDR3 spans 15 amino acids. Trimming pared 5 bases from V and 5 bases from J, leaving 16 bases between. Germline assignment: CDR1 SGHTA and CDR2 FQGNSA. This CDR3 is CASSPGGTGHQPQHF. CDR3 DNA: TGTGCCAGCAGCCCAGGTGGAACAGGGCATCAGCCCCAGCATTTT. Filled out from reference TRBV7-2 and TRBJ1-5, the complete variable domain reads GAGVSQSPSNKVTEKGKDVELRCDPISGHTALYWYRQSLGQGLEFLIYFQGNSAPDKSGLPSDRFSAERTGGSVSTLTIQRTQQEDSAVYLCASSPGGTGHQPQHFGDGTRLSIL.

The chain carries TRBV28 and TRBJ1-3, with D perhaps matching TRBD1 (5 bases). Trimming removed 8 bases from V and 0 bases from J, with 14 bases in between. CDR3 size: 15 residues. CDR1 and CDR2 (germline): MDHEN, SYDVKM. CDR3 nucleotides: TGTGCCAGCTCCGTACCGGGGGGCTCTGGAAACACCATATATTTT. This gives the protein CASSVPGGSGNTIYF.

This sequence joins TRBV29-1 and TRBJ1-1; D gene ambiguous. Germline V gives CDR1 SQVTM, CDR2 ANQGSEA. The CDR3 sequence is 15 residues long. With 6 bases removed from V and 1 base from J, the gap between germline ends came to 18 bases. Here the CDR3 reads CSVAAAEGGNTEAFF. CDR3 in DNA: TGCAGCGTCGCCGCAGCAGAAGGAGGGAACACTGAAGCTTTCTTT.

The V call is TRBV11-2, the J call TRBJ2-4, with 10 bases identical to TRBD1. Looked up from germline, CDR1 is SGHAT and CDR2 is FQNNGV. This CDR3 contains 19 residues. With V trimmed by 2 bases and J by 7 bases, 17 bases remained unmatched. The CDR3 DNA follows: TGTGCCAGCAGCTTAACGATACCGGGACAGGGGAGAGGGCACAACATTCAGTACTTC. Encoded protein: CASSLTIPGQGRGHNIQYF.

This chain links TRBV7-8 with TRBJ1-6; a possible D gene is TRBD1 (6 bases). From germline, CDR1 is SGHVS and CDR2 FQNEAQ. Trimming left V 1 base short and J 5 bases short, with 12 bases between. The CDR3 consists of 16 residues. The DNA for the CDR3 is TGTGCCAGCAGCTTAGGCACAGGGTACGATAATTCACCCCTCCACTTT. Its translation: CASSLGTGYDNSPLHF. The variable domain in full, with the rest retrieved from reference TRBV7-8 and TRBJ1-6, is GAGVSQSPRYKVAKRGQDVALRCDPISGHVSLFWYQQALGQGPEFLTYFQNEAQLDKSGLPSDRFFAERPEGSVSTLKIQRTQQEDSAVYLCASSLGTGYDNSPLHFGNGTRLTVT.

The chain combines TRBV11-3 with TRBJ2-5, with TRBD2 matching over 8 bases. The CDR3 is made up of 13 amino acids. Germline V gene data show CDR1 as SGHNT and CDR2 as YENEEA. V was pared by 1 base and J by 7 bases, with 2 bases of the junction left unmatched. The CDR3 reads CASSLVSGGTQYF. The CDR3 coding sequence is TGTGCCAGCAGCTTAGTAAGCGGGGGGACCCAGTACTTC.

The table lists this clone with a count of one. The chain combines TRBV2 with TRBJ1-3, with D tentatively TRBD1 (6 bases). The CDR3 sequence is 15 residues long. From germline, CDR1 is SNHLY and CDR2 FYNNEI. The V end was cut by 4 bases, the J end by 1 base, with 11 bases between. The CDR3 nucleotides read TGTGCCAGCAGTGCTCAAACAGGGTCTGGAAACACCATATATTTT. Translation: CASSAQTGSGNTIYF.

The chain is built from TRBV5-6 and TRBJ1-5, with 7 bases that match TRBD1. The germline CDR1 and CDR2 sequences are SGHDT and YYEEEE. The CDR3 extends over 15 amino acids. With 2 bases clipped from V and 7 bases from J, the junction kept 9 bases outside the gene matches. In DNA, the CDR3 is TGTGCCAGCAGCTTCAGGGACAGAGAGGAACAGCCCCAGCATTTT. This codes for CASSFRDREEQPQHF. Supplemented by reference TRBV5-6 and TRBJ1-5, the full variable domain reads DAGVTQSPTHLIKTRGQQVTLRCSPKSGHDTVSWYQQALGQGPQFIFQYYEEEERQRGNFPDRFSGHQFPNYSSELNVNALLLGDSALYLCASSFRDREEQPQHFGDGTRLSIL.

This CDR3 reads CASSLFAGGPGYEQFF. In nucleotides, the CDR3 is TGTGCCAGCAGTTTATTTGCGGGAGGGCCCGGCTATGAGCAGTTCTTC. This chain links TRBV28 with TRBJ2-1; 9 bases are a match to TRBD2. With V trimmed by 1 base and J by 8 bases, 9 bases remained unmatched. Germline values: CDR1 MDHEN, CDR2 SYDVKM. The CDR3 totals 16 residues.

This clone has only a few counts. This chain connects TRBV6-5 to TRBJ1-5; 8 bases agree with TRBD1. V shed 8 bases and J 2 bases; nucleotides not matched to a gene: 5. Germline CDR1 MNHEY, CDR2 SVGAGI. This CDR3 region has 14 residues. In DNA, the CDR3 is TGTGCCAGCCGGACAGGGATTCGCAATCAGCCCCAGCATTTT. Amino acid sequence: CASRTGIRNQPQHF.

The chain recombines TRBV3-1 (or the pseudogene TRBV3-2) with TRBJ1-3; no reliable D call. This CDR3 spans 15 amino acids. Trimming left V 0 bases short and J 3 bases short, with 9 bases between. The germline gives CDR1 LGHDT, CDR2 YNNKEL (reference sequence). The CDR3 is CASSQDTVNGNTIYF. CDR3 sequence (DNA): TGTGCCAGCAGCCAAGATACGGTTAATGGAAACACCATATATTTT.

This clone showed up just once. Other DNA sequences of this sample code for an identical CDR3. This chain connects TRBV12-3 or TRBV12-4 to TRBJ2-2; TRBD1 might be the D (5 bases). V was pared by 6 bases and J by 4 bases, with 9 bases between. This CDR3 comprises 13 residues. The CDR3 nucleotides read TGTGCCAGCAGCCTTAGGGGCACCGGGGAGCTGTTTTTT. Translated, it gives CASSLRGTGELFF.

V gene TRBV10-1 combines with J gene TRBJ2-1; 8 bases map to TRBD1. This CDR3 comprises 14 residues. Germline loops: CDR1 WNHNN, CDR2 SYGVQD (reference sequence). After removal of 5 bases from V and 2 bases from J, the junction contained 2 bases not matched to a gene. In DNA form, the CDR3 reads TGCGCCAGCAGTACACAGGGGGCCTACAATGAGCAGTTCTTC. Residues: CASSTQGAYNEQFF.

The CDR3 DNA reads TGTGCCAGCAGTCAAAGGAGGTGGGAGACCCAGTACTTC. Its protein product is CASSQRRWETQYF. The V call is TRBV2, the J call TRBJ2-5; a possible D gene is TRBD2 (5 bases). CDR1 SNHLY and CDR2 FYNNEI come from the germline V gene. Trimming cost V 5 bases and J 5 bases, with 12 bases left between them. This CDR3 has 13 amino acids.

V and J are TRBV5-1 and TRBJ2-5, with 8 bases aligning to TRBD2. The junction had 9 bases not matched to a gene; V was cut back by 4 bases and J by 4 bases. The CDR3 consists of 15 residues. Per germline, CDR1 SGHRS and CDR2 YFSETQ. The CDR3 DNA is TGCGCCAGCAGCCTGGGACTAGTCGGTGCAGAGACCCAGTACTTC. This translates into CASSLGLVGAETQYF.